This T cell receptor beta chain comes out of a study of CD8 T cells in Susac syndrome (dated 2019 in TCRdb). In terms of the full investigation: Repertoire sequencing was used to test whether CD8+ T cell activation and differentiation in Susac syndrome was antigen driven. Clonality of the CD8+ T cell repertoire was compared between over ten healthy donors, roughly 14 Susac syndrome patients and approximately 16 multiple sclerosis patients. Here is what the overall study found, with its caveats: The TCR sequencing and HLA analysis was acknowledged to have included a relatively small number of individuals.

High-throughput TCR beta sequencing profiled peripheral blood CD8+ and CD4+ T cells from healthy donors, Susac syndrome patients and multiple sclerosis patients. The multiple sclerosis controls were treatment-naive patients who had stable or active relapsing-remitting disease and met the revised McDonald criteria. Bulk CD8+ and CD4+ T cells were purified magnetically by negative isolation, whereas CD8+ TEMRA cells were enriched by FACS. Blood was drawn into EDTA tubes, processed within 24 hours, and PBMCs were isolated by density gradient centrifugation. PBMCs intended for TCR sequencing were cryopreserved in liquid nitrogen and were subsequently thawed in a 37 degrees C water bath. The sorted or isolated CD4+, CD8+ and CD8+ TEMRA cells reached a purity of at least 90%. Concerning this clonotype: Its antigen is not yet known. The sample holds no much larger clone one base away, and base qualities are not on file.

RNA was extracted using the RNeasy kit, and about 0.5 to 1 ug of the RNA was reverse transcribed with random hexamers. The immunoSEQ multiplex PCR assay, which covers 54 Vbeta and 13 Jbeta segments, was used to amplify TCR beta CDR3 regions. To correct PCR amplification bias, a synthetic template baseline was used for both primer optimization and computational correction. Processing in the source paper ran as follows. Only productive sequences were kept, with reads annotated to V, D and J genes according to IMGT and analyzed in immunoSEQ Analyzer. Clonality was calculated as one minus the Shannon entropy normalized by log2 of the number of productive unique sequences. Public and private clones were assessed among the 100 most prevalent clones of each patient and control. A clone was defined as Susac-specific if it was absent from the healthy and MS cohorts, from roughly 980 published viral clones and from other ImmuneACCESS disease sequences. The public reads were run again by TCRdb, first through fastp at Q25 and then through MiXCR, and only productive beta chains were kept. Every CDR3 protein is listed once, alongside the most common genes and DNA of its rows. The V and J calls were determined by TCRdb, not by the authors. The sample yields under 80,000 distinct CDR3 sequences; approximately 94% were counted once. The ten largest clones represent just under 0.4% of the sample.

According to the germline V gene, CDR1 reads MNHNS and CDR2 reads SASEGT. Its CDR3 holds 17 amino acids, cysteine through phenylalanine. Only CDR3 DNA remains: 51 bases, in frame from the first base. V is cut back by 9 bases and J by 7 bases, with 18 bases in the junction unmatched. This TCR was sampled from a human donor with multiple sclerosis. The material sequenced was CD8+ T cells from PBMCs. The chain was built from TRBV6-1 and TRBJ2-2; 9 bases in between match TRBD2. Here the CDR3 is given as CASLRTSDPQGGGELFF. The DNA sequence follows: TGTGCCAGTCTACGGACTAGCGATCCCCAAGGGGGCGGGGAGCTGTTTTTT.